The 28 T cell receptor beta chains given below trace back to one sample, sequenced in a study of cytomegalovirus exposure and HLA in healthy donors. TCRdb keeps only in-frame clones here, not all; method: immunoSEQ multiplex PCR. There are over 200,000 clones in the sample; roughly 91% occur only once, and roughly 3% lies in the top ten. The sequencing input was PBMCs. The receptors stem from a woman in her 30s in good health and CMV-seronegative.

This CDR3 reads CASSLRAGLYEQYF. The CDR3, as DNA: TGCGCCAGCAGCTTGAGGGCAGGCCTTTACGAGCAGTACTTC. The V and J genes are TRBV5-1 and TRBJ2-7; no definite D call. Germline CDR1 SGHRS, CDR2 YFSETQ. V was cut by 1 base and J by 4 bases, with 12 bases left in between. This CDR3 spans 14 amino acids.

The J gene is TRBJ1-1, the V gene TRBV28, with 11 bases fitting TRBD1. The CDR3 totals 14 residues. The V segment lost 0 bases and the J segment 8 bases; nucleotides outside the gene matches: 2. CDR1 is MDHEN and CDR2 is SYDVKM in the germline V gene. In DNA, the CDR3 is TGTGCCAGCAGTTTATGGCGGGACAGGGGGGAAGCTTTCTTT. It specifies CASSLWRDRGEAFF.

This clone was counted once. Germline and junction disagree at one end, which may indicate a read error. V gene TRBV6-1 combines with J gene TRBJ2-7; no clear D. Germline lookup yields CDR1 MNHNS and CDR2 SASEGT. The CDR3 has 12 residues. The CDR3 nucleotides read TGTGCCAGCAATGAAGCGCCGTACGAGCAGTACTTC. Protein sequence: CASNEAPYEQYF.

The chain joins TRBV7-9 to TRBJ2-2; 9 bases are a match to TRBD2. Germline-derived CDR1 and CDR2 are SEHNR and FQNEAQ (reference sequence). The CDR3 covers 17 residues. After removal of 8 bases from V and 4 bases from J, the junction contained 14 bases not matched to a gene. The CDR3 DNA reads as TGTGCCAGCGAGGGGGCCGGGACTAGCATAGGCACCGGGGAGCTGTTTTTT. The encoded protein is CASEGAGTSIGTGELFF. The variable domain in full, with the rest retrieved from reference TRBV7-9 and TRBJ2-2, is DTGVSQNPRHKITKRGQNVTFRCDPISEHNRLYWYRQTLGQGPEFLTYFQNEAQLEKSRLLSDRFSAERPKGSFSTLEIQRTEQGDSAMYLCASEGAGTSIGTGELFFGEGSRLTVL.

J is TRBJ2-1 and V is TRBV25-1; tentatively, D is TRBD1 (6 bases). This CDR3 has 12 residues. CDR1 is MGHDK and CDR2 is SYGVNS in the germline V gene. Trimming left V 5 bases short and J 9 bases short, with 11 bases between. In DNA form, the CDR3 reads TGTGCCAGCAGTATGGGACACCCTGAGCAGTTCTTC. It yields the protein CASSMGHPEQFF.

The CDR3 here is CASSGDASSYNEQFF. The DNA for the CDR3 is TGTGCCAGCAGTGGGGACGCCAGCTCCTACAATGAGCAGTTCTTC. J is TRBJ2-1 and V is TRBV27, with D perhaps being TRBD1 or TRBD2 (5 bases each). Per the germline V gene, CDR1 is MNHEY and CDR2 is SMNVEV (reference sequence). The CDR3 spans 15 residues. V was cut by 5 bases and J by 0 bases, with 11 bases left in between.

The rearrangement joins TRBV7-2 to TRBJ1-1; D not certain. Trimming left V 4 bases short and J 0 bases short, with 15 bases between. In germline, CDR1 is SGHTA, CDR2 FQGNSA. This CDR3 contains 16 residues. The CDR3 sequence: CASSSGPGEMNTEAFF. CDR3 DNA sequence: TGTGCCAGCAGCTCTGGGCCCGGGGAAATGAACACTGAAGCTTTCTTT. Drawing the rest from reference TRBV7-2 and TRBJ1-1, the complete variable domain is GAGVSQSPSNKVTEKGKDVELRCDPISGHTALYWYRQSLGQGLEFLIYFQGNSAPDKSGLPSDRFSAERTGGSVSTLTIQRTQQEDSAVYLCASSSGPGEMNTEAFFGQGTRLTVV.

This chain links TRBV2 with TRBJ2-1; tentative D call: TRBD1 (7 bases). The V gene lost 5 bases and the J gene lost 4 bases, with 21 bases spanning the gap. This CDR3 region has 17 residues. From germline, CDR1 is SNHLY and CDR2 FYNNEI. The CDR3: CASSSTAAGQMYNEQFF. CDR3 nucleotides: TGTGCCAGCAGTTCCACCGCGGCGGGACAGATGTACAATGAGCAGTTCTTC. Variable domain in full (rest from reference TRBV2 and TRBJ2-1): EPEVTQTPSHQVTQMGQEVILRCVPISNHLYFYWYRQILGQKVEFLVSFYNNEISEKSEIFDDQFSVERPDGSNFTLKIRSTKLEDSAMYFCASSSTAAGQMYNEQFFGPGTRLTVL.

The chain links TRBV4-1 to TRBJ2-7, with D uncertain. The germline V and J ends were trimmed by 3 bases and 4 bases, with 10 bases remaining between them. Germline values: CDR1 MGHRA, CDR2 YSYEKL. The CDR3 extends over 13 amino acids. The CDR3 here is CASSHNRDYEQYF. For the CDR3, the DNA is TGCGCCAGCAGCCACAACAGAGATTACGAGCAGTACTTC.

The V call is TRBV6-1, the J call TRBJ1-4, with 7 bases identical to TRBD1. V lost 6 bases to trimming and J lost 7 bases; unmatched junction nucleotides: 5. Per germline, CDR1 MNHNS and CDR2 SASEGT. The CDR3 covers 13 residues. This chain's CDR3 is CASRMTGSEKLFF. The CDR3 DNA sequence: TGTGCCAGCAGGATGACAGGGAGTGAAAAACTGTTTTTT.

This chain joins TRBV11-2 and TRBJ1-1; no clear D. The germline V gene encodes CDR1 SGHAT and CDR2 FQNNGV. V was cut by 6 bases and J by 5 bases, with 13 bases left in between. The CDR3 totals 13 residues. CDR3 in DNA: TGTGCCAGCAGAAACCCGCGATGGACTGAAGCTTTCTTT. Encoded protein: CASRNPRWTEAFF.

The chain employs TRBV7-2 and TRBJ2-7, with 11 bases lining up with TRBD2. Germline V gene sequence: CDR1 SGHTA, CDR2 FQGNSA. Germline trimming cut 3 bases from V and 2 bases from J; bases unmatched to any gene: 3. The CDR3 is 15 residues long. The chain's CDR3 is CASSLGLAETYEQYF. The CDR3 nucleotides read TGTGCCAGCAGCTTGGGACTAGCGGAGACCTACGAGCAGTACTTC.

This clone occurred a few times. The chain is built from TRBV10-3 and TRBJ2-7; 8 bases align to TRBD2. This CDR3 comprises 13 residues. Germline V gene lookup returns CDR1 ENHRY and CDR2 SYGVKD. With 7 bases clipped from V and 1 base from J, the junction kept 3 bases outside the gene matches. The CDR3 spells CAIMAGGSYEQYF. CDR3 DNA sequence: TGTGCCATCATGGCGGGAGGATCCTACGAGCAGTACTTC.

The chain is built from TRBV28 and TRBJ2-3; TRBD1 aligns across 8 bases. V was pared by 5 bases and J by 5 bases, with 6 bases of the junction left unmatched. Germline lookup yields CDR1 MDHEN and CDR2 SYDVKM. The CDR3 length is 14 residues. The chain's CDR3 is CASSHQGARDTQYF. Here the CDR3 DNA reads TGTGCCAGCAGTCACCAGGGGGCGAGAGATACGCAGTATTTT.

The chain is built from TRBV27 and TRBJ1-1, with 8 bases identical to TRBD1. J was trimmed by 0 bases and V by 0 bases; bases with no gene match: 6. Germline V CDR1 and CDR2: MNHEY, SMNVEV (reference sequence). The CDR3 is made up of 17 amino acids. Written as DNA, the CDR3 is TGTGCCAGCAGTTTATCATCCCAGGGGGCCATGAACACTGAAGCTTTCTTT. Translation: CASSLSSQGAMNTEAFF.

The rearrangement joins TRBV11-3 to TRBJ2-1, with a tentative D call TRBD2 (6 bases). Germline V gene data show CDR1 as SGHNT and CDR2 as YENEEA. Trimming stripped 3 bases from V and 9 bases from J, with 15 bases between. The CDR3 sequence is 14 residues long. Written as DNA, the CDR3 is TGTGCCAGCAGCTTCACCCCGGGGACTTTTGAGCAGTTCTTC. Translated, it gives CASSFTPGTFEQFF.

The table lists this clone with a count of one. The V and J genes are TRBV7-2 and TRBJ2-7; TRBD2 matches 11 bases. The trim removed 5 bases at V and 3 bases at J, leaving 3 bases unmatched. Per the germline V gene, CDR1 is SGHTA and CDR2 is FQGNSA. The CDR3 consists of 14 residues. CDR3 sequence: CASSRGTSGYEQYF. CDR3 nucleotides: TGTGCCAGCAGCAGGGGGACTAGCGGCTACGAGCAGTACTTC.

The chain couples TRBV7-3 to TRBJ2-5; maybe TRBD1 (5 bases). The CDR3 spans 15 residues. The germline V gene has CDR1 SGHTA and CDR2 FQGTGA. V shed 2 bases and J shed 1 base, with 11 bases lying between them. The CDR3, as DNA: TGTGCCAGCAGCTTAGGGGTAGGGGCCCAAGAGACCCAGTACTTC. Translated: CASSLGVGAQETQYF.

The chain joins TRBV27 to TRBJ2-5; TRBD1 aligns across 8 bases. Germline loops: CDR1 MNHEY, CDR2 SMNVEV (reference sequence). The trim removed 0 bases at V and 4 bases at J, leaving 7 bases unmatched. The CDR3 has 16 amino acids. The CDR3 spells CASSLSWARGRETQYF. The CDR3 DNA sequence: TGTGCCAGCAGTTTATCGTGGGCCAGGGGGCGAGAGACCCAGTACTTC.

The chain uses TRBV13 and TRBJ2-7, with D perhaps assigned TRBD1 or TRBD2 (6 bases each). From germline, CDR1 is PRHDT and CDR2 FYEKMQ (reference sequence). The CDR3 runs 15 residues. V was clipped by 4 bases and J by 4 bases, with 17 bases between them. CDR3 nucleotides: TGTGCCAGCAGCTCAGTGGGGGGCCCGACTTACGAGCAGTACTTC. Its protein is CASSSVGGPTYEQYF. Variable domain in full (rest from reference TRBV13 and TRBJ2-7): AAGVIQSPRHLIKEKRETATLKCYPIPRHDTVYWYQQGPGQDPQFLISFYEKMQSDKGSIPDRFSAQQFSDYHSELNMSSLELGDSALYFCASSSVGGPTYEQYFGPGTRLTVT.

CDR3 DNA: TGTGCCAGCAGCTTAGGGGTTAGGGTCGCCTACGAGCAGTACTTC. Protein product: CASSLGVRVAYEQYF. The genes are TRBV11-2 and TRBJ2-7; no clear D gene. V dropped 1 base and J dropped 2 bases, with 12 bases sitting between them. The CDR3 spans 15 residues. Germline CDR1 and CDR2: SGHAT and FQNNGV.

CDR3 sequence reads: CASSPQYEQYF. CDR3 nucleotides: TGTGCCAGCAGCCCGCAGTACGAGCAGTACTTC. This rearrangement joins TRBV7-9 to TRBJ2-7; D not certain. Germline V lookup: CDR1 SEHNR, CDR2 FQNEAQ (reference sequence). V shed 5 bases and J shed 4 bases, with 6 bases lying between them. The CDR3 has 11 residues.

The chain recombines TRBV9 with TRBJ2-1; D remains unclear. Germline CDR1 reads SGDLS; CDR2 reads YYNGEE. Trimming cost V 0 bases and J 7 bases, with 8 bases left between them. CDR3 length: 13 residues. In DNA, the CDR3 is TGTGCCAGCAGCGTAGTTCTGGGGAATGAGCAGTTCTTC. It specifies CASSVVLGNEQFF.

CDR3 loop: CASSRTAVDYGYTF. CDR3 DNA sequence: TGTGCCAGCAGTAGGACAGCGGTGGATTATGGCTACACCTTC. The chain employs TRBV6-5 and TRBJ1-2, with D possibly TRBD1 on 6 matching bases. Trimming took off 5 bases at V and 5 bases at J, with 15 bases between the two ends. The CDR3 covers 14 residues. The germline gives CDR1 MNHEY, CDR2 SVGAGI.

CDR3 loop: CASSFYPSGDYEQYF. CDR3 nucleotides: TGTGCCAGCAGTTTTTACCCTAGCGGAGACTACGAGCAGTACTTC. This chain joins TRBV27 and TRBJ2-7; TRBD2 agrees at 7 bases. The junction had 8 bases not matched to a gene; V was cut back by 3 bases and J by 3 bases. Germline V gene sequence: CDR1 MNHEY, CDR2 SMNVEV (reference sequence). CDR3 length: 15 residues.

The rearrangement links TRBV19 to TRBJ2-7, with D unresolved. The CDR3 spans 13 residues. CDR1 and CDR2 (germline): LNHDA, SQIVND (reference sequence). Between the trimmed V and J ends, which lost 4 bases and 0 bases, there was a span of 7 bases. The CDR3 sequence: CASSSPSSYEQYF. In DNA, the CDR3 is TGTGCCAGTAGTAGCCCAAGCTCCTACGAGCAGTACTTC.

The CDR3 DNA reads TGTGCCAGCAGCTTAGTTGCAGGCGCCCTGATAGAGACCCAGTACTTC. Its translation: CASSLVAGALIETQYF. The chain employs TRBV7-9 and TRBJ2-5; the D is unclear. There are 16 residues in the CDR3. Trimming shortened V by 1 base and J by 4 bases, and 16 bases separated the two germline ends. Germline loops: CDR1 SEHNR, CDR2 FQNEAQ (reference sequence).

CDR3 DNA sequence: TGTGCCAGCAGGACTACTAATGAGCAGTTCTTC. Translation gives CASRTTNEQFF. The J gene is TRBJ2-1, the V gene TRBV28, with a possible D match to TRBD2 (5 bases). CDR1 is MDHEN, CDR2 SYDVKM, per germline. There are 11 residues in the CDR3. V gave up 6 bases and J gave up 7 bases, with 7 bases separating them.